The 14 T cell receptor beta chains below all came from one sample that was sequenced in a study of T cell repertoires in cytomegalovirus infection. TCRdb re-analysed the reads in MiXCR, keeping a single row per CDR3 protein. The sample includes approximately 1,000,000 distinct CDR3 sequences, roughly 30% seen only once; the top ten take roughly 13%. No antigen has been assigned to these receptors. Sequences were derived from cultured CD8+ T cells from PBMCs, sampled from culture after CMV antigen stimulation. Receptors were obtained from a human donor in good health (CMV status not recorded). Some clones in this sample may be carry-over from other donors' samples.

This clonotype was seen a handful of times. The chain recombines TRBV4-1 with TRBJ1-1; the D gene is possibly TRBD1 (6 bases). V was clipped by 1 base and J by 6 bases, with 18 bases between them. Germline loops: CDR1 MGHRA, CDR2 YSYEKL. This CDR3 is 16 amino acids long. The CDR3 region is CASSQGQGLKGAEAFF. DNA of the CDR3: TGCGCCAGCAGCCAAGGTCAGGGGTTGAAGGGCGCTGAAGCTTTCTTT.

This clonotype was seen ten or more times. The chain joins TRBV7-2 to TRBJ1-2, with D hard to call. V lost 3 bases and J 4 bases, leaving 18 bases between the germline ends. The CDR3 has 16 residues. Germline V gene lookup returns CDR1 SGHTA and CDR2 FQGNSA. The CDR3 DNA is TGTGCCAGCAGCTTGAACTTCCAGTCACTGATCTATGGCTACACCTTC. Protein: CASSLNFQSLIYGYTF.

The chain recombines TRBV7-2 with TRBJ2-2, with D unclear. CDR3 length: 13 amino acids. V was shortened by 2 bases and J by 7 bases, with 8 bases between the two germline ends. Germline-derived CDR1 and CDR2 are SGHTA and FQGNSA. The CDR3 here is CASSLSLSGELFF. In nucleotides, the CDR3 is TGTGCCAGCAGCTTAAGTTTAAGCGGGGAGCTGTTTTTT.

The chain is built from TRBV4-1 and TRBJ1-2, with D unclear. The CDR3 is 13 amino acids. Trimming pared 1 base from V and 8 bases from J, leaving 11 bases between. CDR1 is MGHRA and CDR2 is YSYEKL in the germline V gene. The CDR3 coding sequence is TGCGCCAGCAGCCAAGGGGTTTCCGACGGCTACACCTTC. Protein product: CASSQGVSDGYTF.

The chain has TRBV12-3 or TRBV12-4 and TRBJ2-1; D assignment may be TRBD1 or TRBD2 (5 bases each). This CDR3 is built from 12 residues. V was pared by 5 bases and J by 14 bases, with 16 bases between. CDR3 protein: CASSEGTGNEFF. The CDR3 DNA is TGTGCCAGCAGTGAGGGGACGGGTAACGAGTTCTTC.

The chain combines TRBV12-5 with TRBJ2-1, with TRBD1 identical over 7 bases. The CDR3 consists of 17 residues. Germline CDR1 and CDR2: LGHNT and FRNRAP. V was pared by 3 bases and J by 5 bases, with 13 bases of the junction left unmatched. The CDR3 here is CASGFTPSGQLNNEQFF. CDR3 DNA: TGTGCTAGTGGTTTCACGCCCTCGGGACAGCTCAACAATGAGCAGTTCTTC.

The J gene is TRBJ2-5, the V gene TRBV6-2 or TRBV6-3; D is possibly TRBD1 or TRBD2 (6 bases each). Germline V CDR1 and CDR2: MNHEY, SVGEGT. Trimming stripped 9 bases from V and 1 base from J, with 30 bases between. The CDR3 length is 19 residues. The CDR3 bases are TGTGCCAGTATTACTGGGGTAACTCGGGGGCGATTATTCCAAGAGACCCAGTACTTC. This encodes CASITGVTRGRLFQETQYF.

Many counts were recorded for this clonotype. This chain connects TRBV28 to TRBJ2-2, with D uncertain. V was shortened by 6 bases and J by 1 base, with 9 bases between the two germline ends. From germline, CDR1 is MDHEN and CDR2 SYDVKM. The CDR3 extends over 14 amino acids. The CDR3: CASRSIGNTGELFF. CDR3 DNA: TGTGCCAGCAGAAGCATAGGGAACACCGGGGAGCTGTTTTTT.

This clonotype was detected ten times or more. The chain is built from TRBV7-6 and TRBJ1-6, with 9 positions matching TRBD1. CDR1 is SGHVS, CDR2 FNYEAQ, per germline. The junction had 5 bases not matched to a gene; V was cut back by 5 bases and J by 6 bases. This CDR3 is 15 amino acids long. The CDR3 spells CASSPGGQGNSPLHF. CDR3 in DNA: TGTGCCAGCAGCCCAGGGGGACAGGGTAATTCACCCCTCCACTTT.

This clonotype was detected only a few times. The rearrangement joins TRBV19 to TRBJ2-1; 10 nucleotides match TRBD2. Trimming cost V 3 bases and J 4 bases; bases outside gene matches: 6. CDR1 and CDR2 from the germline V gene are LNHDA and SQIVND (reference sequence). The CDR3 covers 16 residues. The CDR3 is CASSISYSGGYNEQFF. CDR3 nucleotide sequence: TGTGCCAGTAGTATCTCCTATAGCGGGGGGTACAATGAGCAGTTCTTC.

This clonotype was detected ten times or more. The rearrangement uses TRBV10-3 and TRBJ2-3; D might be TRBD2 (6 bases). V was clipped by 0 bases and J by 0 bases, with 16 bases between them. This CDR3 region has 18 residues. CDR1 and CDR2 (germline): ENHRY, SYGVKD. CDR3 bases: TGTGCCATCAGTGAGTCGATGCGGTCCGGGACTAGCACAGATACGCAGTATTTT. Its translation is CAISESMRSGTSTDTQYF.

Remarks on this clonotype: This may be a read error, as it is one base from a much larger clone. The chain has TRBV7-2 and TRBJ1-5; 8 bases line up with TRBD1. The CDR3 has 15 amino acids. The germline gives CDR1 SGHTA, CDR2 FQGNSA. The CDR3: CASGLRGQVNQPQHF. The CDR3 region has the DNA TGTGCCAGCGGCTTAAGGGGACAGGTAAATCAGCCCCAGCATTTT.

This clonotype was seen only a few times. The chain has TRBV19 and TRBJ1-1; no reliable D call. This CDR3 spans 14 amino acids. The germline CDR1 and CDR2 sequences are LNHDA and SQIVND (reference sequence). The V end was cut by 5 bases, the J end by 5 bases, with 15 bases between. The CDR3 loop reads CASSLPFGVTEAFF. The CDR3 DNA sequence: TGTGCCAGTAGTCTCCCCTTTGGGGTAACTGAAGCTTTCTTT.

The rearrangement links TRBV28 to TRBJ2-3; perhaps TRBD2 as D (6 bases). The CDR3 runs to 15 residues. V gave up 6 bases and J gave up 2 bases, with 15 bases separating them. CDR1 MDHEN and CDR2 SYDVKM come from the germline V gene. The DNA for the CDR3 is TGTGCCAGCAGCGCGGGACTGGGAAACACAGATACGCAGTATTTT. Encoded protein: CASSAGLGNTDTQYF.